This TCR beta chain comes out of a study of metastatic and nonmetastatic thyroid tumors. Turning to the study itself: Peripheral blood and tumor or nodule samples from malignant and benign thyroid patients were compared.

Per the study methods: Variation in CDR3 across clinicopathological groups served as the basis for constructing a distant-metastasis classifier in papillary thyroid cancer. TCRdb re-called clones via MiXCR from the PCR reads. Clone size and V and J calls follow TCRdb, not the original study. The sample carries 9,500 to 11,000 clones, 25% to 35% recorded once. V lost 5 bases, J lost 4 bases, and 10 bases stayed unmatched. The CDR3 has 15 amino acids. Germline lookup yields CDR1 SGHVS and CDR2 FNYEAQ. Ahead of thyroid surgery, no patient had received treatment of any kind. Broader study findings: TCR beta diversity was reportedly significantly higher in malignant thyroid tumors than benign nodules, in blood and tumor.

Of note for this clone: Its antigen is undetermined.

The TCR was taken from a female donor with papillary thyroid cancer or a benign thyroid nodule (not recorded which). Some clones in this sample may be carry-over from other donors' samples. The sequenced material came from tumor tissue. The V call is TRBV7-6, the J call TRBJ2-7; TRBD1 matches at 8 bases. Here the CDR3 DNA reads TGTGCCAGCAGCGTAACCCAGGGGGCTGGATACGAGCAGTACTTC. It codes for CASSVTQGAGYEQYF.